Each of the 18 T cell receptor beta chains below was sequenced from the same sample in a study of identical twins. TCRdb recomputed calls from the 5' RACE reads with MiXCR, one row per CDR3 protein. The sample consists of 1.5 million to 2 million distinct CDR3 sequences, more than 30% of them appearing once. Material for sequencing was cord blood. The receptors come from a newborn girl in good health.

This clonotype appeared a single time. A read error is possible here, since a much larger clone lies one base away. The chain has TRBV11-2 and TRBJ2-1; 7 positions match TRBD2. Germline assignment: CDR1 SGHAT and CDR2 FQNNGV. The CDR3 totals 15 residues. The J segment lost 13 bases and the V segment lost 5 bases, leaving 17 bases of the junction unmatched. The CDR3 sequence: CASSQRLALLKTQFF. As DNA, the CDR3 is TGTGCCAGCAGCCAGAGACTAGCATTGCTGAAGACCCAGTTCTTC.

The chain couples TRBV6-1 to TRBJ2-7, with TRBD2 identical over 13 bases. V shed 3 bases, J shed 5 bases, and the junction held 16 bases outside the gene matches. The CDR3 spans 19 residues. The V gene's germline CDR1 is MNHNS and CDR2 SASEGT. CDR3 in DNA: TGTGCCAGCAGTGACCCGGGACTAGCGGGACAAGGTTTTTATAACGAGCAGTACTTC. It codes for CASSDPGLAGQGFYNEQYF.

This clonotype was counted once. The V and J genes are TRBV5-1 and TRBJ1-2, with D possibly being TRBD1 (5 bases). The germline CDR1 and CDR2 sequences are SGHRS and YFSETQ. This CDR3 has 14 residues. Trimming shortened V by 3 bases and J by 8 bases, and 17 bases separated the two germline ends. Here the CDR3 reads CASSSSGGLGGYTF. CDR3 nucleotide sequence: TGCGCCAGCAGCTCTAGTGGGGGTTTGGGCGGCTACACCTTC. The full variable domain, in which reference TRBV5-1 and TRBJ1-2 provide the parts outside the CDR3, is KAGVTQTPRYLIKTRGQQVTLSCSPISGHRSVSWYQQTPGQGLQFLFEYFSETQRNKGNFPGRFSGRQFSNSRSEMNVSTLELGDSALYLCASSSSGGLGGYTFGSGTRLTVV.

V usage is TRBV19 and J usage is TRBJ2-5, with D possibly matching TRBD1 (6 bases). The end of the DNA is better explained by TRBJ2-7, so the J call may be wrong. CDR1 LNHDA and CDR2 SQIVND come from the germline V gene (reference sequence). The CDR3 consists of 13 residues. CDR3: CASSIDRRYEQYF. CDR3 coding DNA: TGTGCCAGTAGTATCGACAGGCGTTACGAGCAGTACTTC.

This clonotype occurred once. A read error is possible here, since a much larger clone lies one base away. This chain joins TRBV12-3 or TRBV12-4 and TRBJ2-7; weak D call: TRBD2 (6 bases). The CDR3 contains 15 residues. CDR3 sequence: CASSLRDGSSDEQYF. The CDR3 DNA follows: TGTGCCAGCAGTTTACGGGACGGGAGCTCCGACGAGCAGTACTTC.

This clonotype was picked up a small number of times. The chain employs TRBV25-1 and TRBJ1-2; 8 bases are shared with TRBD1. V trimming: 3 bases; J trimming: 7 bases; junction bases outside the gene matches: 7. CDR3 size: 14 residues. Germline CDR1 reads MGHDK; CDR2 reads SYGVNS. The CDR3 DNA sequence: TGTGCCAGCAGTGATACGGACAGGGTGGTTGGCTACACCTTC. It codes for CASSDTDRVVGYTF.

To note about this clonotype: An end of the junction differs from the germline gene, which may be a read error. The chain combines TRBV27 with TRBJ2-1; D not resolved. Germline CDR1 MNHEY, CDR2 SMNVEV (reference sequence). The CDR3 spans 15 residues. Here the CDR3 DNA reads TGTGTCAGCAGTTTAAACCAGGTGACTGGGCATGAGCAGTTCTTC. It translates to CVSSLNQVTGHEQFF.

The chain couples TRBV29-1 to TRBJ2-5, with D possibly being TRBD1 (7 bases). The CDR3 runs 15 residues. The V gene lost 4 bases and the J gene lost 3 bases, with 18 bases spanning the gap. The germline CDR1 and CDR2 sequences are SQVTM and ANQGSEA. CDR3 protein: CSVVLARGLKETQYF. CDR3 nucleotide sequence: TGCAGCGTTGTTCTAGCGAGGGGGCTGAAAGAGACCCAGTACTTC.

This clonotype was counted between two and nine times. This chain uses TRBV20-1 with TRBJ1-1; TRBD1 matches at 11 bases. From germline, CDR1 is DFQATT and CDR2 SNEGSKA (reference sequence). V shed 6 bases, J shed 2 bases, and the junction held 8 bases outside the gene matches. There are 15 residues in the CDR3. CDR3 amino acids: CSANRDRGINTEAFF. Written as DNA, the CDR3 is TGCAGTGCAAACCGGGACAGGGGGATCAACACTGAAGCTTTCTTT.

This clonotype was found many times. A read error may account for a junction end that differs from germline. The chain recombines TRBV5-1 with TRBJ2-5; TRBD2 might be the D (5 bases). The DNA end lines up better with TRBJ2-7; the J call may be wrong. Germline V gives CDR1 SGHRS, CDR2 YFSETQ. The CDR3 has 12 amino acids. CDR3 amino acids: CASSLTSNEQYF. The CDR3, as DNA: TGTGCCAGCAGCTTAACTAGTAACGAGCAGTACTTC.

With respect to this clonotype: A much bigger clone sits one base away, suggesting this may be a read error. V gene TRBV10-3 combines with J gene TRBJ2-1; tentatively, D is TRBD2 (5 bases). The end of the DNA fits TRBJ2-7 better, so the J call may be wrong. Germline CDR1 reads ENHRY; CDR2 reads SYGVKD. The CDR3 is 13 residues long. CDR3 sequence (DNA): TGTGCCATCAGTGAGGGGAGATACAATGAGCAGTACTTC. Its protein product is CAISEGRYNEQYF.

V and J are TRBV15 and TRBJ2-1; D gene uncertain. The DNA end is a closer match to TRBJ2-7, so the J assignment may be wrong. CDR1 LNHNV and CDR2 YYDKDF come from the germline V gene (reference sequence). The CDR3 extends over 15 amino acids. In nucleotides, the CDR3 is TGTGCCACCAGCAGAGACACCAGCTCCTACAATGAGCAGTACTTC. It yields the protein CATSRDTSSYNEQYF.

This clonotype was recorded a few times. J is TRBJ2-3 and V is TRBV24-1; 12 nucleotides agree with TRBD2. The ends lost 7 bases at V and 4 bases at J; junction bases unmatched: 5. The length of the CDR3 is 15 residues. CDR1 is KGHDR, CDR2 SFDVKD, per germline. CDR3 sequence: CATSPSGGASDTQYF. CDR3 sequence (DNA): TGTGCCACCAGCCCTAGCGGGGGGGCCTCAGATACGCAGTATTTT.

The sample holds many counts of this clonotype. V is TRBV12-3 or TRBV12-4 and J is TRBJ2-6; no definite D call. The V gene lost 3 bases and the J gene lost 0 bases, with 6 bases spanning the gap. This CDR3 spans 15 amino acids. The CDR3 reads CASSFILSGANVLTF. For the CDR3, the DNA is TGTGCCAGCAGTTTTATCCTCTCTGGGGCCAACGTCCTGACTTTC.

This CDR3 is CASSLGISGLRAQYF. CDR3 nucleotides: TGTGCCAGCAGCTTGGGGATCTCAGGACTTAGAGCCCAGTACTTC. J is TRBJ2-5 and V is TRBV5-4; D possibly corresponds to TRBD2 (5 bases). This CDR3 is built from 15 residues. V lost 0 bases to trimming and J lost 9 bases, with 18 bases between them. Germline CDR1 and CDR2: SGHNT and YYREEE (reference sequence).

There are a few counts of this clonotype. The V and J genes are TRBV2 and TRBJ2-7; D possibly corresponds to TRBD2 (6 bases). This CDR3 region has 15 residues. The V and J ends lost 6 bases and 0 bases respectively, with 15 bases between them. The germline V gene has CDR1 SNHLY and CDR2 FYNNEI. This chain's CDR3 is CASRRDQISSYEQYF. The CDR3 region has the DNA TGTGCCAGCAGGCGGGACCAGATTAGCTCCTACGAGCAGTACTTC.

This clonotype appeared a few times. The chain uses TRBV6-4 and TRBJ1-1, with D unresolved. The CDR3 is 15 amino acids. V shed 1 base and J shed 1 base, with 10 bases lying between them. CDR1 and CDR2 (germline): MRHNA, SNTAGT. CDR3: CASSDYGVTNTEAFF. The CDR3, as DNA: TGTGCCAGCAGTGACTACGGGGTGACGAACACTGAAGCTTTCTTT.

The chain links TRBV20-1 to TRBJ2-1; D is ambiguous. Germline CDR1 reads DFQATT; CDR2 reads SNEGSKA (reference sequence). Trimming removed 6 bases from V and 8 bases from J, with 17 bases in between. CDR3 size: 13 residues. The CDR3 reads CSASRGRLDEQFF. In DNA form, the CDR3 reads TGCAGTGCGTCTCGAGGACGCCTGGATGAGCAGTTCTTC.